This TCR beta chain was sequenced in a study of blood T cells in healthy people across ages. Sample-barcoded 5' priming and a J-beta primer mix drove a second PCR of roughly 7 to 11 cycles. All samples gave at least 3 million CDR3-containing paired-end reads. TCRdb reanalysed the 5' RACE reads using MiXCR and keeps one entry per CDR3 protein. The sample yields 1.5 million to 1.9 million distinct CDR3 sequences, approximately 42% seen once. For every donor, a draw yielded about 9.7 milliliters of peripheral blood. Deletions cut 3 bases from V and 2 bases from J, with 13 bases between. Per the germline V gene, CDR1 is LGHNA and CDR2 is YSLEER. The CDR3 is made up of 15 amino acids.

V gene TRBV4-3 combines with J gene TRBJ1-2; maybe TRBD1 (6 bases). The sample consisted of blood. The origin of this receptor is a young woman in good health. The CDR3 reads CASSHRQASNYGYTF. CDR3 DNA: TGCGCCAGCAGCCACCGACAGGCCTCGAACTATGGCTACACCTTC.